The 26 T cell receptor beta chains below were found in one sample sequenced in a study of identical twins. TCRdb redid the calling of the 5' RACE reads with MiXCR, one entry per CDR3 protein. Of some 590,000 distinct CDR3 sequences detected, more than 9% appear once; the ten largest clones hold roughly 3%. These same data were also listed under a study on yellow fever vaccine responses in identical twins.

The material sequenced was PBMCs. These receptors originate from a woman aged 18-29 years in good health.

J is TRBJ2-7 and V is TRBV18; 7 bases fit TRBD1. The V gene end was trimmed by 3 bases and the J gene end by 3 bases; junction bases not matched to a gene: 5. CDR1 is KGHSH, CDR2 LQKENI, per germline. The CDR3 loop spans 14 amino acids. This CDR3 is CASSPSTGNYEQYF. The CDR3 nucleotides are TGTGCCAGCTCACCTTCGACAGGGAACTACGAGCAGTACTTC.

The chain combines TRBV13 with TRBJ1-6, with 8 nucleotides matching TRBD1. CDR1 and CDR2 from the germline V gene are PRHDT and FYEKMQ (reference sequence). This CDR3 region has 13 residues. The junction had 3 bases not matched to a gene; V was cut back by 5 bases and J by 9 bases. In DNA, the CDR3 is TGTGCCAGCAGCCTCAGGGGGCTTTCACCCCTCCACTTT. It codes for CASSLRGLSPLHF. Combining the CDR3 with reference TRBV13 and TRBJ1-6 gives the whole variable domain AAGVIQSPRHLIKEKRETATLKCYPIPRHDTVYWYQQGPGQDPQFLISFYEKMQSDKGSIPDRFSAQQFSDYHSELNMSSLELGDSALYFCASSLRGLSPLHFGNGTRLTVT.

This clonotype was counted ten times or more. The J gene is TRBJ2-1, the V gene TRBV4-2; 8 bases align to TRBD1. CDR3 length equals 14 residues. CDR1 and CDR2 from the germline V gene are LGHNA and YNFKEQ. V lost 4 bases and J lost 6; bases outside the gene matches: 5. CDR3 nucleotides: TGTGCCAGCAGCCTCTATACAGGGGGCAATGAGCAGTTCTTC. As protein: CASSLYTGGNEQFF.

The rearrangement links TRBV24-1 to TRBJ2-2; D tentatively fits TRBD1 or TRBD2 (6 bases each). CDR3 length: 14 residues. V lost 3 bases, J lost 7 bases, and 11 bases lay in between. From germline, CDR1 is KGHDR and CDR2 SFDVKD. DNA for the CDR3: TGTGCCACCAGTGATCCGGGGGCGTACGGGGAGCTGTTTTTT. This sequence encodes CATSDPGAYGELFF.

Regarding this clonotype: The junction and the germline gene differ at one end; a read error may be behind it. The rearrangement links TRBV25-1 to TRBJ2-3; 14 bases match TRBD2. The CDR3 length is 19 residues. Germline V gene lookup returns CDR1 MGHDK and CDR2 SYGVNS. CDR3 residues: CASSPGLAGVSVSIDTQYF. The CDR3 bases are TGTGCCAGCAGTCCGGGACTAGCGGGAGTATCAGTGAGCATAGATACGCAGTATTTT.

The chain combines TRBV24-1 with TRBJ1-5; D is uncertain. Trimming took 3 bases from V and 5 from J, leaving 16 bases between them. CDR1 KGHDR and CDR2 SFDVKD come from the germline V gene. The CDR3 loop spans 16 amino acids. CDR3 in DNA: TGTGCCACCAGTGATCCTTCCACCGGGCCTCATCAGCCCCAGCATTTT. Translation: CATSDPSTGPHQPQHF.

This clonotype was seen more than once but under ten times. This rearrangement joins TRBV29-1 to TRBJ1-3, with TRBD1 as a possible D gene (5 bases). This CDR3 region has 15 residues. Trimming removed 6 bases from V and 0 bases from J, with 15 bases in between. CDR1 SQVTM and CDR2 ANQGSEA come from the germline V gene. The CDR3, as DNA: TGCAGCGTCTCCGAGGGACCGAGCTCTGGAAACACCATATATTTT. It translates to CSVSEGPSSGNTIYF.

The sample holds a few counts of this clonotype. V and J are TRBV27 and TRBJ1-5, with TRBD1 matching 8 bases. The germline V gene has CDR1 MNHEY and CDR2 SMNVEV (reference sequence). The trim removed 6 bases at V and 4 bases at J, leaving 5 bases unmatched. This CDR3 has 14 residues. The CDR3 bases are TGTGCCAGCAGCCTGACAGGGGATAATCAGCCCCAGCATTTT. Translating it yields CASSLTGDNQPQHF.

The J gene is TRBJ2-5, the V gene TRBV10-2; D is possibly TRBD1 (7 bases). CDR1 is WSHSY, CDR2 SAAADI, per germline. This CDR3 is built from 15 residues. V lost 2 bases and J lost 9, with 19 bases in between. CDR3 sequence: CASSETRDSPWAQYF. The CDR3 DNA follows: TGCGCCAGCAGTGAGACGCGGGACAGCCCATGGGCCCAGTACTTC.

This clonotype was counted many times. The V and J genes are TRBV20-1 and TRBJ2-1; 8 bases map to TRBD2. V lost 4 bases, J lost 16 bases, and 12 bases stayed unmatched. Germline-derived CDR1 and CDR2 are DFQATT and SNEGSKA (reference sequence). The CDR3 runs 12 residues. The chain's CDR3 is CSAIQSGGVHFF. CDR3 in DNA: TGCAGTGCTATACAGTCCGGGGGGGTTCATTTCTTC.

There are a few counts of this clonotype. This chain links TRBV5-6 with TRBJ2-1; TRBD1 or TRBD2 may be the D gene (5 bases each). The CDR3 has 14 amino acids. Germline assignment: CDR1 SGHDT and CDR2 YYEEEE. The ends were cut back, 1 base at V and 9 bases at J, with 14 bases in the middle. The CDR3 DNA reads TGTGCCAGCAGCTTGTGGCTTAGGGACGGTGAGCAGTTCTTC. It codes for CASSLWLRDGEQFF.

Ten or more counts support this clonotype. In DNA, the CDR3 is TGTGCCAGCAGTGTCGGACCCGGGGAGCTGTTTTTT. Amino acid sequence: CASSVGPGELFF. The chain combines TRBV28 with TRBJ2-2; D gene uncertain. The germline V gene encodes CDR1 MDHEN and CDR2 SYDVKM. V was cut by 5 bases and J by 6 bases, with 7 bases left in between. CDR3 length: 12 amino acids.

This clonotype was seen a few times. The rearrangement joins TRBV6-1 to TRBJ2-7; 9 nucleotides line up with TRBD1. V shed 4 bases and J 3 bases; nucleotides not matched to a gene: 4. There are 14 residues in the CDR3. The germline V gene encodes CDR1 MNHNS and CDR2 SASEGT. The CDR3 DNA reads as TGTGCCAGCAGTGCCTACAGGGGGCTCTACGAGCAGTACTTC. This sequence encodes CASSAYRGLYEQYF.

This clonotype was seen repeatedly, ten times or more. In DNA, the CDR3 is TGCGCCAGCAGCTTGCCGGGACTAGCGGGAGGTTCCTATGAGCAGTTCTTC. Translated: CASSLPGLAGGSYEQFF. The genes are TRBV5-1 and TRBJ2-1; TRBD2 matches at 15 bases. This CDR3 has 17 amino acids. V shed 1 base and J 8 bases; nucleotides not matched to a gene: 7. The germline CDR1 and CDR2 sequences are SGHRS and YFSETQ.

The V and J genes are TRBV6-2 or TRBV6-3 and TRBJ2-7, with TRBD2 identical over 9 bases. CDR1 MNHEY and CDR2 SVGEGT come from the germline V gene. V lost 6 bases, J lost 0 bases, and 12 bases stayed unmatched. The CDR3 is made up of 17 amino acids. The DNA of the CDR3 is TGTGCCAGCAGGACCCTCTTCGGGCGGGAGGGCTCCTACGAGCAGTACTTC. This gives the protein CASRTLFGREGSYEQYF.

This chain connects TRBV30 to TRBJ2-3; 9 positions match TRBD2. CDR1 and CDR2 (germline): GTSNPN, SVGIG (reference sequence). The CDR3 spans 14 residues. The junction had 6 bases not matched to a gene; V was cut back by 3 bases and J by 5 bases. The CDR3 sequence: CAWSLAGSGDTQYF. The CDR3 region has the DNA TGTGCCTGGAGCCTAGCGGGATCGGGAGATACGCAGTATTTT.

This CDR3 is CASRSGSHYEQYF. CDR3 nucleotides: TGTGCCAGCCGCTCCGGGAGTCACTACGAGCAGTACTTC. The chain joins TRBV7-9 to TRBJ2-7, with D tentatively TRBD2 (6 bases). V lost 8 bases and J 3 bases, leaving 14 bases between the germline ends. Germline-derived CDR1 and CDR2 are SEHNR and FQNEAQ (reference sequence). The CDR3 has 13 amino acids.

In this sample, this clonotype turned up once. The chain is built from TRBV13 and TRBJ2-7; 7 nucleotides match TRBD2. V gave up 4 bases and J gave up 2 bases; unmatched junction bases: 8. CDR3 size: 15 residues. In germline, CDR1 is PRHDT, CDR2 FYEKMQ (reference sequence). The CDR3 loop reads CASSSYRTSPYEQYF. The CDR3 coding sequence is TGTGCCAGCAGCTCATATCGGACTAGTCCCTACGAGCAGTACTTC.

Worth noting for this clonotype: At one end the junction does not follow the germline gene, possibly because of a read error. For the CDR3, the DNA is TGTGTCAGCAGTGGGGCCTTCTCCTACAATGAGCAGTTCTTC. This encodes CVSSGAFSYNEQFF. This chain connects TRBV6-1 to TRBJ2-1; D is perhaps TRBD1 (5 bases). CDR1 is MNHNS, CDR2 SASEGT, per germline. This CDR3 is 14 amino acids long.

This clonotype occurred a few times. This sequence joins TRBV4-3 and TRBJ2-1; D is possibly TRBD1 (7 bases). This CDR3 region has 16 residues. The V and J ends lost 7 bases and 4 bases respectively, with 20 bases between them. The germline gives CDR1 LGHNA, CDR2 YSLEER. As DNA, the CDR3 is TGCGCCAGCACCCGATGTCAGCAGGGGGGTTACAATGAGCAGTTCTTC. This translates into CASTRCQQGGYNEQFF.

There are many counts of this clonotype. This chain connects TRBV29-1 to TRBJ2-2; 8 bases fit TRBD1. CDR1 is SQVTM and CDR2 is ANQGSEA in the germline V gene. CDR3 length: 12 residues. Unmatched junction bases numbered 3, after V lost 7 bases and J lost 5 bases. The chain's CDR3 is CSARTGTGELFF. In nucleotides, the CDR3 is TGCAGCGCCCGGACAGGGACCGGGGAGCTGTTTTTT.

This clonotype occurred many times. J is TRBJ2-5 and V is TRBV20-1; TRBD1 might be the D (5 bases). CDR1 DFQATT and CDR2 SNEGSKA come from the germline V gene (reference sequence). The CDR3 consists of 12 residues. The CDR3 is CSPSHRQETQYF. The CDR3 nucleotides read TGCAGCCCTTCTCACAGGCAAGAGACCCAGTACTTC.

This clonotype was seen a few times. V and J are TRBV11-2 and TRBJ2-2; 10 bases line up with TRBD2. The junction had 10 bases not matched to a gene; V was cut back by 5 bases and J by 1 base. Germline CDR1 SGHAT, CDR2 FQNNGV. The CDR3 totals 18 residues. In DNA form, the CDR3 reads TGTGCCAGCAGCCGCCGGGGCCTAGCGGGAGTGAACACCGGGGAGCTGTTTTTT. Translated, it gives CASSRRGLAGVNTGELFF. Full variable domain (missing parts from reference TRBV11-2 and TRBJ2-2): EAGVAQSPRYKIIEKRQSVAFWCNPISGHATLYWYQQILGQGPKLLIQFQNNGVVDDSQLPKDRFSAERLKGVDSTLKIQPAKLEDSAVYLCASSRRGLAGVNTGELFFGEGSRLTVL.

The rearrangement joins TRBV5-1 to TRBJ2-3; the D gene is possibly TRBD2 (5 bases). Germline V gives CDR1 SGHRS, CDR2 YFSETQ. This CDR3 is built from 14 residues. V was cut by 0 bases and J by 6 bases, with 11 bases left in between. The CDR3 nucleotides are TGCGCCAGCAGCTTGGAGACTACCGGGGATACGCAGTATTTT. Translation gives CASSLETTGDTQYF.

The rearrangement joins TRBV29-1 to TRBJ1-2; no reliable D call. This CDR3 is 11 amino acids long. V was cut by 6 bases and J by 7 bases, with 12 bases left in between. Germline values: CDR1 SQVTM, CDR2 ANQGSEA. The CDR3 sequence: CSVPTSVGYTF. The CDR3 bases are TGCAGCGTCCCGACCTCAGTTGGCTACACCTTC. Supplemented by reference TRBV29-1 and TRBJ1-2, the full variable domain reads SAVISQKPSRDICQRGTSLTIQCQVDSQVTMMFWYRQQPGQSLTLIATANQGSEATYESGFVIDKFPISRPNLTFSTLTVSNMSPEDSSIYLCSVPTSVGYTFGSGTRLTVV.

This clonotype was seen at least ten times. Written as DNA, the CDR3 is TGCAGTGCTCTCGGGACTAGCGGCAATGAGCAGTTCTTC. Amino acid sequence: CSALGTSGNEQFF. The gene calls are TRBV20-1 and TRBJ2-1; 11 bases align to TRBD2. Germline V gene sequence: CDR1 DFQATT, CDR2 SNEGSKA (reference sequence). The CDR3 has 13 amino acids. V shed 5 bases, J shed 6 bases, and the junction held 3 bases outside the gene matches.